These 18 T cell receptor beta chains came from one sample sequenced in a study of chemoradiotherapy in HPV16-positive cancers. Repertoires were generated with immunoSEQ multiplex PCR, while TCRdb's copy carries only in-frame clones and drops some. This table holds approximately 29,000 clones, roughly 82% found once. The source material was blood, sampled from a patient who underwent chemoradiotherapy. The source is a human donor with HPV-associated anogenital cancer.

The genes are TRBV29-1 and TRBJ2-3; 8 bases align to TRBD1. The CDR3 is 12 amino acids. V lost 7 bases and J lost 2; bases outside the gene matches: 2. Germline lookup yields CDR1 SQVTM and CDR2 ANQGSEA. The DNA for the CDR3 is TGCAGCGGGGACAGGACCACAGATACGCAGTATTTT. It yields the protein CSGDRTTDTQYF.

The chain employs TRBV11-2 and TRBJ1-1; TRBD1 matches 7 bases. CDR3 length: 15 amino acids. Germline values: CDR1 SGHAT, CDR2 FQNNGV. The V gene end was trimmed by 3 bases and the J gene end by 3 bases; junction bases not matched to a gene: 7. The CDR3 spells CASSLEGQFDTEAFF. CDR3 sequence (DNA): TGTGCCAGCAGCTTGGAGGGACAGTTTGACACTGAAGCTTTCTTT.

The J gene is TRBJ2-1, the V gene TRBV14; TRBD2 matches at 8 bases. In germline, CDR1 is SGHDN, CDR2 FVKESK. V gave up 4 bases and J gave up 6 bases; unmatched junction bases: 8. The CDR3 runs to 15 residues. CDR3 DNA: TGTGCCAGCAGCCCCTCGGGACTAGTAGTCAATGAGCAGTTCTTC. Translation: CASSPSGLVVNEQFF.

The V gene is TRBV30, the J gene TRBJ1-3; 7 nucleotides match TRBD1. CDR1 is GTSNPN and CDR2 is SVGIG in the germline V gene (reference sequence). The CDR3 runs to 14 residues. After removal of 4 bases from V and 4 bases from J, the junction contained 7 bases not matched to a gene. CDR3 sequence (DNA): TGTGCCTGGATTCCCCCGGACAGGGGAAACACCATATATTTT. Translated, it gives CAWIPPDRGNTIYF.

The chain combines TRBV9 with TRBJ2-7; D gene ambiguous. CDR3 length: 15 amino acids. V lost 0 bases and J 2 bases, leaving 12 bases between the germline ends. Per germline, CDR1 SGDLS and CDR2 YYNGEE. The CDR3: CASSVEAMETYEQYF. In DNA form, the CDR3 reads TGTGCCAGCAGCGTAGAGGCGATGGAGACCTACGAGCAGTACTTC.

The chain joins TRBV5-6 to TRBJ1-2; TRBD1 matches 7 bases. V shed 4 bases and J 8 bases; nucleotides not matched to a gene: 14. This CDR3 spans 15 amino acids. Germline assignment: CDR1 SGHDT and CDR2 YYEEEE. DNA for the CDR3: TGTGCCAGCAGCACCGATTCTAGGGGGCGGAACGGCTACACCTTC. Its protein is CASSTDSRGRNGYTF.

This rearrangement joins TRBV2 to TRBJ1-3; no clear D gene. Deletions cut 9 bases from V and 4 bases from J, with 7 bases between. CDR1 SNHLY and CDR2 FYNNEI come from the germline V gene. CDR3 size: 11 residues. The CDR3 sequence is CASSTGNTIYF. CDR3 nucleotides: TGTGCCAGTAGTACCGGAAACACCATATATTTT.

This sequence joins TRBV7-8 and TRBJ2-1; 10 bases are a match to TRBD2. V trimming: 3 bases; J trimming: 6 bases; junction bases outside the gene matches: 8. Germline V gene data show CDR1 as SGHVS and CDR2 as FQNEAQ. CDR3 length equals 16 residues. Here the CDR3 reads CASSLLAGVTTNEQFF. Written as DNA, the CDR3 is TGTGCCAGCAGCTTGCTAGCGGGGGTAACTACCAATGAGCAGTTCTTC.

This clone was seen only once. The chain links TRBV19 to TRBJ1-6; tentative D call: TRBD1 (6 bases). Germline CDR1 LNHDA, CDR2 SQIVND (reference sequence). Deletions cut 8 bases from V and 6 bases from J, with 14 bases between. This CDR3 is 14 amino acids long. This CDR3 is CASDPGQTNSPLHF. CDR3 bases: TGTGCCAGTGACCCCGGACAGACTAATTCACCCCTCCACTTT. Combining the CDR3 with reference TRBV19 and TRBJ1-6 gives the whole variable domain DGGITQSPKYLFRKEGQNVTLSCEQNLNHDAMYWYRQDPGQGLRLIYYSQIVNDFQKGDIAEGYSVSREKKESFPLTVTSAQKNPTAFYLCASDPGQTNSPLHFGNGTRLTVT.

The chain uses TRBV6-5 and TRBJ2-3, with 7 positions matching TRBD2. CDR3 length: 15 amino acids. The germline V gene encodes CDR1 MNHEY and CDR2 SVGAGI. V trimming: 5 bases; J trimming: 2 bases; junction bases outside the gene matches: 7. The CDR3 DNA sequence: TGTGCCAGCAGTGCGGCGGGGGATCCCACAGATACGCAGTATTTT. It yields the protein CASSAAGDPTDTQYF.

The chain recombines TRBV19 with TRBJ1-5; D call uncertain. Trimming removed 4 bases from V and 2 bases from J, with 12 bases in between. The CDR3 has 15 residues. Per the germline V gene, CDR1 is LNHDA and CDR2 is SQIVND (reference sequence). CDR3 nucleotide sequence: TGTGCCAGTAGTAGCGGGGAGTGGGGCAATCAGCCCCAGCATTTT. Protein: CASSSGEWGNQPQHF.

This chain links TRBV29-1 with TRBJ2-3, with D perhaps given as TRBD1 or TRBD2 (5 bases each). Per germline, CDR1 SQVTM and CDR2 ANQGSEA. Trimming stripped 3 bases from V and 5 bases from J, with 12 bases between. The CDR3 has 13 amino acids. CDR3 bases: TGCAGCGTTGATGGGGGAGCAGGAGATACGCAGTATTTT. This encodes CSVDGGAGDTQYF.

The chain couples TRBV29-1 to TRBJ1-2; 10 positions match TRBD1. The V gene's germline CDR1 is SQVTM and CDR2 ANQGSEA. The V and J ends lost 7 bases and 2 bases, in that order; junction bases with no gene match: 16. The CDR3 length is 17 residues. Written as DNA, the CDR3 is TGCAGCGCTTGGACAGGGGGACCACAGATCATAAACTATGGCTACACCTTC. The encoded protein is CSAWTGGPQIINYGYTF. The full variable domain, rest sourced from reference TRBV29-1 and TRBJ1-2, is SAVISQKPSRDICQRGTSLTIQCQVDSQVTMMFWYRQQPGQSLTLIATANQGSEATYESGFVIDKFPISRPNLTFSTLTVSNMSPEDSSIYLCSAWTGGPQIINYGYTFGSGTRLTVV.

The chain recombines TRBV6-5 with TRBJ1-6; tentatively, D is TRBD1 (6 bases). Germline assignment: CDR1 MNHEY and CDR2 SVGAGI. V shed 6 bases and J shed 4 bases, with 10 bases lying between them. CDR3 length: 14 residues. The CDR3 here is CASRTGLYNSPLHF. The CDR3 region has the DNA TGTGCCAGCAGAACAGGGTTATATAATTCACCCCTCCACTTT.

The genes are TRBV5-6 and TRBJ1-2, with D tentatively TRBD1 (5 bases). V was trimmed by 0 bases and J by 3 bases, leaving 9 bases between them. The CDR3 has 14 amino acids. CDR1 SGHDT and CDR2 YYEEEE come from the germline V gene. CDR3 nucleotide sequence: TGTGCCAGCAGCTTGGGACAGCGGTACTATGGCTACACCTTC. Protein: CASSLGQRYYGYTF.

The sample holds a few counts of this clone. J is TRBJ1-1 and V is TRBV6-5; 8 bases align to TRBD1. This CDR3 is built from 13 residues. Germline assignment: CDR1 MNHEY and CDR2 SVGAGI. V was pared by 8 bases and J by 7 bases, with 9 bases of the junction left unmatched. CDR3: CASATGGRGEAFF. CDR3 bases: TGTGCCAGCGCAACAGGGGGGAGAGGTGAAGCTTTCTTT.

J is TRBJ2-3 and V is TRBV29-1; tentatively, D is TRBD1 or TRBD2 (5 bases each). V was clipped by 8 bases and J by 2 bases, with 14 bases between them. CDR3 size: 13 residues. The germline V gene encodes CDR1 SQVTM and CDR2 ANQGSEA. The CDR3, as DNA: TGCAGCACCAGAGGGACGTCCACAGATACGCAGTATTTT. This gives the protein CSTRGTSTDTQYF.

This chain links TRBV11-2 with TRBJ2-7; unclear D gene. Trimming pared 1 base from V and 3 bases from J, leaving 10 bases between. The germline CDR1 and CDR2 sequences are SGHAT and FQNNGV. This CDR3 has 14 residues. This CDR3 reads CASSLAPTYYEQYF. DNA for the CDR3: TGTGCCAGCAGCTTAGCACCGACATACTACGAGCAGTACTTC.